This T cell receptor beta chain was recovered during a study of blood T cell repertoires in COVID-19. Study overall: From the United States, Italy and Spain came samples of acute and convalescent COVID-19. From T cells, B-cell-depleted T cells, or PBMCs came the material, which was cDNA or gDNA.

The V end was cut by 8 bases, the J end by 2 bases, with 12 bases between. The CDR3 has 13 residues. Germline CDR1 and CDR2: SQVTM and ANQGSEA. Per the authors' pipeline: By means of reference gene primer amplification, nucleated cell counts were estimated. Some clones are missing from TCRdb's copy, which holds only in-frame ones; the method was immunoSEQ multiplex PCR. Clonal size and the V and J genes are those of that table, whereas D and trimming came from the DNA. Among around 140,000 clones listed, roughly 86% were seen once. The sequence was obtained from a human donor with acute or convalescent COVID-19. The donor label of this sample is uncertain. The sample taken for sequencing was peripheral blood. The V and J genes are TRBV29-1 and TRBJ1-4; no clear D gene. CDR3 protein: CSPWPRTNEKLFF. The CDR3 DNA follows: TGCAGCCCCTGGCCGAGGACTAATGAAAAACTGTTTTTT.